Listed below are T cell receptor beta chains from one sample, sequenced in a study of blood T cell repertoires in COVID-19. Here immunoSEQ multiplex PCR was the method, and the copy in TCRdb shows in-frame clones only, minus some. The table shows hundreds of thousands of clones, with about nine tenths occurring only once. Sequences were obtained from peripheral blood. The receptors derive from a woman aged 25 to 39 with active or convalescent COVID-19. Both conserved end residues are part of each CDR3. Fields, in order: D gene, V gene, J gene, clone size, CDR3 DNA, CDR3 protein. D genes are given only for firm matches. Part of the rows lack a size; the others show once, few, many or a class for expanded clones.

TRBD2	TRBV9	TRBJ2-5	few	TGTGCCAGCAGCCAAGGACTAGCGGGAGTGTCAGAGACCCAGTACTTC	CASSQGLAGVSETQYF
NA	TRBV4-2	TRBJ1-5	NA	TGTGCCAGCAGCCAGGCCGGGAGTATGGGCAATCAGCCCCAGCATTTT	CASSQAGSMGNQPQHF
TRBD2	TRBV9	TRBJ2-3	NA	TGTGCCAGCAGCGTAGGGACTAGCGGGAGTACAGATACGCAGTATTTT	CASSVGTSGSTDTQYF
TRBD1	TRBV9	TRBJ1-5	NA	TGTGCCAGCAGCGAGCAAACAGGGGTCGGTCAGCCCCAGCATTTT	CASSEQTGVGQPQHF
NA	TRBV5-1	TRBJ1-1	NA	TGCGCCAGCAGCTCACAGGGTATGAACACTGAAGCTTTCTTT	CASSSQGMNTEAFF
NA	TRBV11-2	TRBJ1-4	NA	TGTGCCAGCAGCTTAGTGGGCCCTAATGAAAAACTGTTTTTT	CASSLVGPNEKLFF
TRBD2	TRBV9	TRBJ2-1	NA	TGTGCCAGCAGCATAACTAGCGGGAGGGCCTACAATGAGCAGTTCTTC	CASSITSGRAYNEQFF
NA	TRBV2	TRBJ2-2	NA	TGTGCCAGCAGTGATTGGGGCTCCGGGGAGCTGTTTTTT	CASSDWGSGELFF
NA	TRBV5-6	TRBJ1-2	NA	TGTGCCAGCAGCTTGCCCGGGGTAGTCTATGGCTACACCTTC	CASSLPGVVYGYTF
NA	TRBV7-2	TRBJ2-1	NA	TGTGCCAGCAGCCCGACGGGACTTCCGGTTGTCAATGAGCAGTTCTTC	CASSPTGLPVVNEQFF
TRBD1	TRBV5-4	TRBJ2-7	few	TGTGCCAGCGGTAGGGACAGGGTGTCCTACGAGCAGTACTTC	CASGRDRVSYEQYF
TRBD1	TRBV19	TRBJ1-1	NA	TGTGCCAGTAGTCCCCTTGGACAGGCTAACACTGAAGCTTTCTTT	CASSPLGQANTEAFF
TRBD2	TRBV24-1	TRBJ2-1	NA	TGTGCCACCAGTGACACCGGACTAGCGGGGAACAATGAGCAGTTCTTC	CATSDTGLAGNNEQFF
NA	TRBV9	TRBJ2-3	NA	TGTGCCAGCAGCGTAACGGGAGATACGCAGTATTTT	CASSVTGDTQYF
TRBD1	TRBV5-6	TRBJ1-1	NA	TGTGCCAGCAGCCTGGACAGGGGGCTGGGGACTGAAGCTTTCTTT	CASSLDRGLGTEAFF
NA	TRBV28	TRBJ1-3	NA	TGTGCCAGCATATCCAGAGGTTTGAACACCATATATTTT	CASISRGLNTIYF
TRBD1	TRBV2	TRBJ1-2	NA	TGTGCCAGCAGTGAAGGGGTGACAGGGGGTGAGGGCTACACCTTC	CASSEGVTGGEGYTF
NA	TRBV6-5	TRBJ2-7	NA	TGTGCCAGCACTACAGGTGCGGCCTACGAGCAGTACTTC	CASTTGAAYEQYF
TRBD1	TRBV7-2	TRBJ1-2	NA	TGTGCCAGCAGCTTACCACAGGGGCTCTATGGCTACACCTTC	CASSLPQGLYGYTF
NA	TRBV10-2	TRBJ1-5	NA	TGCGCCAGCAGTTTGGCCAGGAGGGGAGATCAGCCCCAGCATTTT	CASSLARRGDQPQHF
TRBD1	TRBV5-5	TRBJ1-1	once	TGTGCCAGCAGCTACGGACAGGGCTTGGCAAACACTGAAGCTTTCTTT	CASSYGQGLANTEAFF
NA	TRBV10-3	TRBJ1-3	few	TGTGCCATCAGTCCCGGGAGGTCCGGAAACACCATATATTTT	CAISPGRSGNTIYF
TRBD1	TRBV6-5	TRBJ1-2	NA	TGTGCCAGCAGGACGACAGGGAGCTATGGCTACACCTTC	CASRTTGSYGYTF
NA	TRBV19	TRBJ1-2	once	TGTGCCAGTAGTAACGGAGGGACGCAACTTAACAATAACTATGGCTACACCTTC	CASSNGGTQLNNNYGYTF
TRBD2	TRBV18	TRBJ2-2	NA	TGTGCCAGCTCACCCCAGGGACTAGCGAACACCGGGGAGCTGTTTTTT	CASSPQGLANTGELFF
NA	TRBV19	TRBJ2-7	NA	TGTGCCAGTAGTTTCCAGGGGGCGCGGGCTAGCGGAGCCCCCTACGAGCAGTACTTC	CASSFQGARASGAPYEQYF
TRBD1	TRBV10-2	TRBJ1-2	NA	TGCGCCAGCCGGGAGACCCCGGGACAGGAGCTCTATGGCTACACCTTC	CASRETPGQELYGYTF
NA	TRBV2	TRBJ1-2	NA	TGTGCCAGCTCGGGATATGGCTACACCTTC	CASSGYGYTF
NA	TRBV2	TRBJ1-5	NA	TGTGCCAGCAGTACCGGCGGGAACAGCAATCAGCCCCAGCATTTT	CASSTGGNSNQPQHF
TRBD1	TRBV19	TRBJ1-2	NA	TGTGCCAGTAGTATTCTACAGGGGGCACGATATGGCTACACCTTC	CASSILQGARYGYTF
TRBD2	TRBV29-1	TRBJ2-3	NA	TGCAGCGTAAAGCGGGAGAGCGGTGCAGATACGCAGTATTTT	CSVKRESGADTQYF
TRBD2	TRBV19	TRBJ2-3	NA	TGTGCCAGTAGCTCTAGCGGGGGGGACACAGATACGCAGTATTTT	CASSSSGGDTDTQYF
TRBD1	TRBV5-1	TRBJ2-6	NA	TGCGCCAGCAGCTTGGTGGTGGGACAGGGGGCACCAAACTCTGGGGCCAACGTCCTGACTTTC	CASSLVVGQGAPNSGANVLTF
NA	TRBV11-3	TRBJ1-2	NA	TGTGCCAGCAGCTTAGACGGTTTGGGCTACACCTTC	CASSLDGLGYTF
NA	TRBV27	TRBJ1-2	NA	TGTGCCAGCAGGCCCGATGGACAGCCCGCGCGCTATGGCTACACCTTC	CASRPDGQPARYGYTF
TRBD1	TRBV11-2	TRBJ1-6	NA	TGTGCCAGCAGCCTTAGTCCGGGACAGATAAATTCACCCCTCCACTTT	CASSLSPGQINSPLHF
NA	TRBV19	TRBJ1-3	NA	TGTGCCAGTATTCGGAGGGGTCCCTCTGGAAACACCATATATTTT	CASIRRGPSGNTIYF
TRBD2	TRBV6-4	TRBJ2-3	NA	TGTGCCAGCAGTGATCTAGCGGGGTCTAGCACAGATACGCAGTATTTT	CASSDLAGSSTDTQYF
NA	TRBV7-2	TRBJ2-1	NA	TGTGCCAGCAGCTTAGCTAGAGGGTCCTACAATGAGCAGTTCTTC	CASSLARGSYNEQFF
NA	TRBV5-4	TRBJ2-7	once	TGTGCCAGCAGCGGGGGGGACACAGGGCACGAGCAGTACTTC	CASSGGDTGHEQYF
NA	TRBV11-2	TRBJ2-2	NA	TGTGCCAGCAGCTCCCCCCAGGTTGGCAGGCCAACCGGGGAGCTGTTTTTT	CASSSPQVGRPTGELFF
NA	TRBV5-1	TRBJ2-2	few	TGCGCCAGCAGCTTCTCGACAGGGAACACCGGGGAGCTGTTTTTT	CASSFSTGNTGELFF